The 17 T cell receptor beta chains below were found in one sample sequenced in a study of cytomegalovirus exposure and HLA in healthy donors. Both 60 Vbeta primers and 13 Jbeta primers went into the PCR. The repertoire was sequenced with immunoSEQ multiplex PCR; TCRdb's copy has only in-frame clones and lacks some. There are more than 12,000 clones in the sample; less than 75% occur only once, and around a sixth lies in the top ten. The sequenced sample was PBMCs. The receptor set was obtained from a woman aged 45-65 years in good health and CMV-seropositive.

The rearrangement links TRBV6-5 to TRBJ1-1; D remains unclear. Germline CDR1 is MNHEY and CDR2 is SVGAGI. V was shortened by 0 bases and J by 2 bases, with 13 bases between the two germline ends. There are 16 residues in the CDR3. The CDR3 nucleotides are TGTGCCAGCAGTTACTCCACTAAAGACGGTAACACTGAAGCTTTCTTT. It yields the protein CASSYSTKDGNTEAFF.

There are a few counts of this clone. This sequence joins TRBV6-1 and TRBJ1-5; D remains ambiguous. Germline V CDR1 and CDR2: MNHNS, SASEGT. The ends were cut back, 1 base at V and 5 bases at J, with 6 bases in the middle. There are 13 residues in the CDR3. The DNA of the CDR3 is TGTGCCAGCAGTGAAGGGAGACATCAGCCCCAGCATTTT. The encoded protein is CASSEGRHQPQHF.

The chain combines TRBV28 with TRBJ2-7, with unresolved D. The CDR3 length is 13 residues. V was pared by 5 bases and J by 4 bases, with 12 bases between. In germline, CDR1 is MDHEN, CDR2 SYDVKM. The CDR3 nucleotides are TGTGCCAGCAGTGGGCAGGTCACGTACGAGCAGTACTTC. Its translation: CASSGQVTYEQYF.

This chain connects TRBV21-1 to TRBJ1-5; TRBD1 is the table's D call and was not checked against the DNA. TRBV21-1 is given as a pseudogene. The CDR3 loop spans 15 amino acids. The CDR3, as DNA: TGTGCCAGCAGACAAGGGACAAATAGCAATCAGCCCCAGCATTTT. This translates into CASRQGTNSNQPQHF.

V and J are TRBV7-2 and TRBJ2-1; 7 bases are a match to TRBD2. There are 16 residues in the CDR3. Germline V gene sequence: CDR1 SGHTA, CDR2 FQGNSA. Trimming took 5 bases from V and 6 from J; bases not matched to a gene: 13. This CDR3 is CASSLSRGGRLNEQFF. For the CDR3, the DNA is TGTGCCAGCAGCCTATCGAGGGGCGGGAGACTCAATGAGCAGTTCTTC.

This clone appeared a single time. The V gene is TRBV7-2, the J gene TRBJ1-2; the D is unclear. CDR1 is SGHTA, CDR2 FQGNSA, per germline. The CDR3 contains 13 residues. The V end was cut by 1 base, the J end by 8 bases, with 11 bases between. This CDR3 is CASSLGSERGYTF. In DNA form, the CDR3 reads TGTGCCAGCAGCTTAGGAAGCGAGAGGGGCTACACCTTC.

This clone was seen a handful of times. V gene TRBV29-1 combines with J gene TRBJ1-1; D possibly corresponds to TRBD1 (6 bases). Germline CDR1 SQVTM, CDR2 ANQGSEA. V lost 8 bases and J lost 2, with 12 bases in between. This CDR3 region has 12 residues. The CDR3 sequence is CSLWTVNTEAFF. The CDR3 bases are TGCAGCCTATGGACAGTTAACACTGAAGCTTTCTTT.

This clone was counted a single time. The chain has TRBV6-1 and TRBJ1-5; 12 bases are shared with TRBD1. Trimming removed 6 bases from V and 6 bases from J; junction bases left unmatched: 6. The CDR3 extends over 15 amino acids. The germline CDR1 and CDR2 sequences are MNHNS and SASEGT. CDR3 region: CASRGGQGAFQPQHF. In DNA, the CDR3 is TGTGCCAGCAGAGGGGGACAGGGGGCTTTTCAGCCCCAGCATTTT.

The chain's CDR3 is CSVTHRGSSGLFF. CDR3 in DNA: TGCAGCGTGACTCACAGGGGCTCCTCTGGGCTGTTTTTT. The chain couples TRBV29-1 to TRBJ1-4; 7 nucleotides line up with TRBD1. The CDR3 length is 13 residues. The germline V gene has CDR1 SQVTM and CDR2 ANQGSEA. After removal of 6 bases from V and 14 bases from J, the junction contained 15 bases not matched to a gene.

The V call is TRBV27, the J call TRBJ2-1; tentatively, D is TRBD2 (5 bases). Germline V gene sequence: CDR1 MNHEY, CDR2 SMNVEV (reference sequence). There are 12 residues in the CDR3. V was pared by 5 bases and J by 12 bases, with 14 bases between. As DNA, the CDR3 is TGTGCCAGCAGTCCCCTAGGTGGAGGGCAGTTCTTC. Its protein product is CASSPLGGGQFF.

The chain joins TRBV15 to TRBJ1-4; D may be TRBD1 (6 bases). Germline assignment: CDR1 LNHNV and CDR2 YYDKDF (reference sequence). V lost 0 bases, J lost 8 bases, and 13 bases lay in between. This CDR3 region has 15 residues. The CDR3 region is CATSRDGGPNEKLFF. Here the CDR3 DNA reads TGTGCCACCAGCAGAGATGGGGGCCCGAACGAAAAACTGTTTTTT.

The V and J genes are TRBV29-1 and TRBJ1-1; D remains ambiguous. CDR3 length: 12 residues. V dropped 7 bases and J dropped 4 bases, with 13 bases sitting between them. The germline V gene has CDR1 SQVTM and CDR2 ANQGSEA. The CDR3 DNA is TGCAGCGGGACGAACGGGAGCACTGAAGCTTTCTTT. It encodes CSGTNGSTEAFF. Full variable domain (outside the CDR3, taken from reference TRBV29-1 and TRBJ1-1): SAVISQKPSRDICQRGTSLTIQCQVDSQVTMMFWYRQQPGQSLTLIATANQGSEATYESGFVIDKFPISRPNLTFSTLTVSNMSPEDSSIYLCSGTNGSTEAFFGQGTRLTVV.

The chain couples TRBV29-1 to TRBJ2-2; D unresolved. V lost 5 bases and J lost 0, with 7 bases in between. The CDR3 totals 13 residues. Germline V gives CDR1 SQVTM, CDR2 ANQGSEA. This chain's CDR3 is CSVRLANTGELFF. The CDR3 nucleotides read TGCAGCGTTCGGCTAGCGAACACCGGGGAGCTGTTTTTT.

The chain recombines TRBV4-1 with TRBJ1-2; a weak D match, TRBD1 (6 bases). Germline loops: CDR1 MGHRA, CDR2 YSYEKL. V gave up 4 bases and J gave up 2 bases, with 14 bases separating them. The CDR3 spans 15 residues. The CDR3 is CASSPGARENYGYTF. Written as DNA, the CDR3 is TGCGCCAGCAGCCCAGGGGCCAGGGAGAACTATGGCTACACCTTC.

This chain connects TRBV7-9 to TRBJ2-1; D gene ambiguous. The CDR3 is 12 amino acids. CDR1 and CDR2 (germline): SEHNR, FQNEAQ (reference sequence). Trimming stripped 7 bases from V and 12 bases from J, with 16 bases between. CDR3 bases: TGTGCCAGCACCGAGGCCCTTCAAAGGCAGTTCTTC. It yields the protein CASTEALQRQFF.

The CDR3 region is CATLAGESNEQFF. DNA for the CDR3: TGTGCCACCTTAGCGGGAGAATCCAATGAGCAGTTCTTC. The rearrangement uses TRBV28 and TRBJ2-1, with TRBD2 identical over 9 bases. Germline-derived CDR1 and CDR2 are MDHEN and SYDVKM. The CDR3 is made up of 13 amino acids. V lost 10 bases and J lost 6; bases outside the gene matches: 7.

This chain joins TRBV6-5 and TRBJ2-1; TRBD1 is a possible D gene (6 bases). The germline CDR1 and CDR2 sequences are MNHEY and SVGAGI. V shed 2 bases and J shed 4 bases, with 12 bases lying between them. The CDR3 covers 15 residues. The CDR3 nucleotides read TGTGCCAGCAGTTACCGGAGAGGGGGTTACAATGAGCAGTTCTTC. It codes for CASSYRRGGYNEQFF.